Presented here are 17 T cell receptor beta chains from one specimen sequenced in a study of T cells in Graves' hyperthyroidism and ophthalmopathy. Amplified regions were TCR beta CDR3 sequences from RNA transcripts. The study used the HTBI primer set for a first-round RT-PCR of the TCR CDR3. TCRdb re-derived calls from the multiplex PCR reads in MiXCR, one entry per CDR3 protein. The repertoire holds approximately 210,000 distinct CDR3 sequences, with about a sixth as singletons. The source material was blood. These receptors were taken from a middle-aged man with Graves' hyperthyroidism.

Notes on this clonotype: With a much larger clone just one base away, this may be a read error. The J gene is TRBJ2-7, the V gene TRBV28; 8 nucleotides match TRBD2. In germline, CDR1 is MDHEN, CDR2 SYDVKM. The CDR3 covers 14 residues. V was clipped by 6 bases and J by 3 bases; unmatched bases: 7. The CDR3 region is CASRIAGPSYEQYF. The CDR3, as DNA: TGTGCCAGCAGAATAGCGGGACCTAGCTACGAGCAGTACTTC.

This chain joins TRBV6-1 and TRBJ2-7; 7 bases match TRBD2. Germline CDR1 is MNHNS and CDR2 is SASEGT. The CDR3 contains 15 residues. The trim removed 5 bases at V and 0 bases at J, leaving 7 bases unmatched. The CDR3 coding sequence is TGTGCCAGCAGTTCGATAGCGGGCAGCTCCTACGAGCAGTACTTC. This codes for CASSSIAGSSYEQYF.

CDR3 nucleotides: TGTGCCAGCGGAATGGACAGGGAACAGGGGGACTATGGCTACACCTTC. Encoded protein: CASGMDREQGDYGYTF. The chain joins TRBV28 to TRBJ1-2, with 8 bases fitting TRBD1. The V gene end was trimmed by 8 bases and the J gene end by 3 bases; junction bases not matched to a gene: 14. The CDR3 contains 16 residues. Germline V gene sequence: CDR1 MDHEN, CDR2 SYDVKM.

This clonotype was observed many times. The J gene is TRBJ2-1, the V gene TRBV5-1, with D maybe TRBD1 (6 bases). Germline V gives CDR1 SGHRS, CDR2 YFSETQ. V lost 4 bases and J lost 5, with 13 bases in between. The CDR3 runs to 14 residues. This chain's CDR3 is CASSIRQDHNEQFF. The CDR3 nucleotides read TGCGCCAGCAGCATAAGACAGGACCACAATGAGCAGTTCTTC.

This clonotype appeared a single time. The chain combines TRBV29-1 with TRBJ2-3; no clear D gene. The CDR3 loop spans 10 amino acids. The germline V gene encodes CDR1 SQVTM and CDR2 ANQGSEA. V was clipped by 7 bases and J by 6 bases, with 8 bases between them. The CDR3 coding sequence is TGCAGCGCCTGGGTCGATACGCAGTATTTT. It yields the protein CSAWVDTQYF.

The chain joins TRBV19 to TRBJ2-1; 13 positions match TRBD2. Germline CDR1 is LNHDA and CDR2 is SQIVND (reference sequence). CDR3 length: 13 amino acids. Trimming took 8 bases from V and 7 from J; bases not matched to a gene: 2. CDR3: CASRTSGSNEQFF. The CDR3 nucleotides are TGTGCCAGTCGGACTAGCGGGAGTAATGAGCAGTTCTTC.

This clonotype was seen more than once but under ten times. This chain links TRBV6-5 with TRBJ1-2; the D is unclear. The CDR3 runs to 14 residues. Between the trimmed V and J ends, which lost 2 bases and 4 bases, there was a span of 11 bases. Germline CDR1 MNHEY, CDR2 SVGAGI. DNA of the CDR3: TGTGCCAGCAGTTACAACGGATTCAGCTATGGCTACACCTTC. Encoded protein: CASSYNGFSYGYTF.

The J gene is TRBJ1-2, the V gene TRBV3-1; D gene ambiguous. Germline V gives CDR1 LGHDT, CDR2 YNNKEL (reference sequence). Deletions cut 3 bases from V and 5 bases from J, with 10 bases between. The CDR3 is made up of 13 amino acids. The CDR3 spells CASSHRTDYGYTF. CDR3 DNA: TGTGCCAGCAGCCACAGGACGGATTATGGCTACACCTTC.

This clonotype was seen at least ten times. The chain uses TRBV11-3 and TRBJ2-7; 8 nucleotides line up with TRBD1. After removal of 1 base from V and 4 bases from J, the junction contained 15 bases not matched to a gene. The CDR3 consists of 18 residues. Germline V gene sequence: CDR1 SGHNT, CDR2 YENEEA. The CDR3 spells CASSLGALRGRGRYEQYF. CDR3 coding DNA: TGTGCCAGCAGCTTAGGGGCCCTTCGGGGCAGGGGGCGGTACGAGCAGTACTTC.

This rearrangement joins TRBV10-2 to TRBJ2-3; 14 bases line up with TRBD2. The CDR3 runs to 15 residues. Germline assignment: CDR1 WSHSY and CDR2 SAAADI. The V gene end was trimmed by 8 bases and the J gene end by 5 bases; junction bases not matched to a gene: 6. CDR3 sequence (DNA): TGCGCCAGCCAGGGACTAGCGGGAGACCTAGATACGCAGTATTTT. Translating gives CASQGLAGDLDTQYF.

This clonotype was observed many times. The genes are TRBV18 and TRBJ2-1; D call uncertain. V was pared by 6 bases and J by 5 bases, with 11 bases between. This CDR3 comprises 13 residues. The germline V gene has CDR1 KGHSH and CDR2 LQKENI. The chain's CDR3 is CASSFMSHNEQFF. CDR3 DNA: TGTGCCAGCTCCTTTATGTCCCACAATGAGCAGTTCTTC.

J is TRBJ2-7 and V is TRBV2; 9 bases line up with TRBD2. Germline V gene lookup returns CDR1 SNHLY and CDR2 FYNNEI. Unmatched junction bases numbered 6, after V lost 4 bases and J lost 2 bases. This CDR3 comprises 15 residues. The CDR3 region has the DNA TGTGCCAGCAGTGCGACTAGCGGAGGGGCCTACGAGCAGTACTTC. It specifies CASSATSGGAYEQYF.

This sequence joins TRBV30 and TRBJ2-1, with TRBD1 identical over 8 bases. CDR1 and CDR2 (germline): GTSNPN, SVGIG (reference sequence). Trimming at V came to 8 bases and at J to 9 bases, leaving 9 bases not matched to a gene. CDR3 length: 12 amino acids. DNA for the CDR3: TGTGCCGCCGGGACAGGTGGGTTTGAGCAGTTCTTC. It codes for CAAGTGGFEQFF. Full variable domain (rest looked up from reference TRBV30 and TRBJ2-1): SQTIHQWPATLVQPVGSPLSLECTVEGTSNPNLYWYRQAAGRGLQLLFYSVGIGQISSEVPQNLSASRPQDRQFILSSKKLLLSDSGFYLCAAGTGGFEQFFGPGTRLTVL.

This clonotype came up many times. This chain uses TRBV12-3 or TRBV12-4 with TRBJ1-4; 8 nucleotides line up with TRBD1. This CDR3 spans 13 amino acids. The junction had 3 bases not matched to a gene; V was cut back by 4 bases and J by 8 bases. CDR3 coding DNA: TGTGCCAGCAGTTCACAGGGGGTGGAAAAACTGTTTTTT. As protein: CASSSQGVEKLFF.

The table lists this clonotype with many counts. This chain joins TRBV28 and TRBJ2-7, with 15 bases lining up with TRBD2. The CDR3 has 18 amino acids. The V segment lost 2 bases and the J segment 2 bases; nucleotides outside the gene matches: 7. Germline V lookup: CDR1 MDHEN, CDR2 SYDVKM. CDR3 coding DNA: TGTGCCAGCAGTTTAGGGACTAGCGGGAGGAGGGCCCCCTACGAGCAGTACTTC. It translates to CASSLGTSGRRAPYEQYF. Using reference TRBV28 and TRBJ2-7 for the parts outside the CDR3, the full variable domain is DVKVTQSSRYLVKRTGEKVFLECVQDMDHENMFWYRQDPGLGLRLIYFSYDVKMKEKGDIPEGYSVSREKKERFSLILESASTNQTSMYLCASSLGTSGRRAPYEQYFGPGTRLTVT.

In its sample, this clonotype was seen a few times. V and J are TRBV2 and TRBJ1-5; no definite D call. CDR3 length: 15 residues. Germline values: CDR1 SNHLY, CDR2 FYNNEI. The ends were cut back, 4 bases at V and 7 bases at J, with 17 bases in the middle. The chain's CDR3 is CASSVGRLSSQPQHF. The CDR3 coding sequence is TGTGCCAGCAGTGTTGGCCGCCTCTCAAGCCAGCCCCAGCATTTT.

The CDR3 DNA sequence: TGTGCCAGCAGTTACTCAGAGACTAGCGGACATAGTTACAATGAGCAGTTCTTC. The encoded protein is CASSYSETSGHSYNEQFF. The chain has TRBV6-5 and TRBJ2-1, with TRBD2 matching 9 bases. CDR3 length: 18 amino acids. The germline V gene encodes CDR1 MNHEY and CDR2 SVGAGI. Germline trimming cut 0 bases from V and 4 bases from J; bases unmatched to any gene: 10.